At least ten counts were recorded for the clone carrying this T cell receptor (beta chain). Its antigen is not identified. The germline gives CDR1 LGHDT, CDR2 YNNKEL (reference sequence). Trimming removed 8 bases at V and 4 bases at J, with 14 bases between. The CDR3 extends over 14 amino acids. TCRdb independently ran MiXCR on the 5' RACE reads; one entry per CDR3 protein. Of roughly 450,000 distinct CDR3 sequences listed, about 18% are singletons. This sample was taken from a study of T-cell memory formation after mild COVID-19. General observations from the study: In pre-infection memory, a portion of responding clones appeared, which suggested that cross-reactive memory joined.

The chain employs TRBV3-1 and TRBJ2-2; either TRBD1 or TRBD2 may supply D (6 bases each). This receptor was identified in an adult woman who had mild COVID-19 (a few samples of this study predate the infection). Cell type and time point are not known. The sequenced sample was PBMCs or a T cell subset sorted from them (not recorded which). CDR3 bases: TGTGCCAGCGGAGCCGGGGGCGGCACCGGGGAGCTGTTTTTT. Translated, it gives CASGAGGGTGELFF. The variable domain in full, completed from reference TRBV3-1 and TRBJ2-2, reads DTAVSQTPKYLVTQMGNDKSIKCEQNLGHDTMYWYKQDSKKFLKIMFSYNNKELIINETVPNRFSPKSPDKAHLNLHINSLELGDSAVYFCASGAGGGTGELFFGEGSRLTVL.